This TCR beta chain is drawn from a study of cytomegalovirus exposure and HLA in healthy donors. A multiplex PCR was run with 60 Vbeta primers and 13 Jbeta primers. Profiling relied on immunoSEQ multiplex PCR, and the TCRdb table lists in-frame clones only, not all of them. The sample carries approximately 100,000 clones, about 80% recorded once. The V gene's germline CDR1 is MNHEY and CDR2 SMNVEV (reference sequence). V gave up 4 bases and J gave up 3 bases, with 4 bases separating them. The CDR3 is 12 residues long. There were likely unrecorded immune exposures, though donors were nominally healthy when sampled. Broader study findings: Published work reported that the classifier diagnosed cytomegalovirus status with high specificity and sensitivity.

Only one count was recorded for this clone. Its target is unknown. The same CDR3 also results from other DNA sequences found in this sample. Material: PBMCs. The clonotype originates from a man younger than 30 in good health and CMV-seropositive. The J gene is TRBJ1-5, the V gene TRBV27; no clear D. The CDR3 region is CASSSVNQPQHF. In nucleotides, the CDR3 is TGTGCCAGCAGTTCCGTCAATCAGCCCCAGCATTTT.